These T cell receptor beta chains were read from a single sample in a study of cytomegalovirus exposure and HLA in healthy donors. The assay was immunoSEQ multiplex PCR, and TCRdb's table has in-frame clones only and misses some. The data contain 90,000 to 110,000 clones, roughly four fifths of them singletons. The sample consisted of PBMCs. The receptors were gathered from a man aged 40-49 years in good health and CMV-seronegative. Each CDR3 is given with its conserved first and last residue. D genes are given only for firm matches. Clone size appears in some rows only: once, few, many, or a class for an expanded clone.

TRBV6-1	few	TRBJ2-2	TRBD1	TGTGCCAGCAGTCCCCGACAGGGAATCGGGGAGCTGTTTTTT	CASSPRQGIGELFF
TRBV10-3	-	TRBJ2-7	-	TGTGCCTCCTCGCAGGGATCCTACGAGCAGTACTTC	CASSQGSYEQYF
TRBV4-1	few	TRBJ2-7	TRBD2	TGCGCCAGCAGCCTGGGACTAGCGGGAGAGAACGAGCAGTACTTC	CASSLGLAGENEQYF
TRBV18	-	TRBJ1-1	-	TGTGCCAGCTCGGACCTGGGGACAACGGCTTTCTTT	CASSDLGTTAFF
TRBV27	-	TRBJ1-5	-	TGTGCCAGCAGTTTTAGGAGGGATCAGCCCCAGCATTTT	CASSFRRDQPQHF
TRBV27	-	TRBJ2-7	-	TGTGCCAGTGCGACTAGTCTTAGCTCCTACGAGCAGTACTTC	CASATSLSSYEQYF
TRBV5-1	once	TRBJ2-1	TRBD1	TGCGCCAGCAGCCCAGGGGGTGAGCAGTTCTTC	CASSPGGEQFF
TRBV30	-	TRBJ1-5	-	TGTGCCTGGAGTGACGACAGACAGCCCCAGCATTTT	CAWSDDRQPQHF
TRBV6-5	-	TRBJ2-5	TRBD2	TGTGCCAGCAGTTACTCGGGGGGGGGAGGCCAAGAGACCCAGTACTTC	CASSYSGGGGQETQYF
TRBV6-6	-	TRBJ2-5	TRBD1	TGTGCCAGCAGGGGGCGGACAGGGGGACAAGAGACCCAGTACTTC	CASRGRTGGQETQYF
TRBV28	-	TRBJ1-6	-	TGTGCCAGCAGCCCACCAGATTCACCCCTCCACTTT	CASSPPDSPLHF
TRBV19	-	TRBJ1-2	-	TGTGCCAGTAGACCACAGGGTTCGAGGAAAGGCTACACCTTC	CASRPQGSRKGYTF
TRBV4-1	-	TRBJ1-1	TRBD1	TGCGCCAGCAGCCAACAACAGGGGGCTGGTGGTGAAGCTTTCTTT	CASSQQQGAGGEAFF
TRBV10-2	-	TRBJ1-4	-	TGCGCCAGCAGTGAGTCTGGCAGCGGAGAAAAACTGTTTTTT	CASSESGSGEKLFF
TRBV4-1	-	TRBJ2-2	TRBD2	TGCGCCAGCAGCCAAGATGGGTCTAGCGGGAGAACCGGGGAGCTGTTTTTT	CASSQDGSSGRTGELFF
TRBV30	-	TRBJ2-7	TRBD1	TGTGCCTGGAGTTTCCGGACAGGGGGCATGTACGAGCAGTACTTC	CAWSFRTGGMYEQYF
TRBV10-3	few	TRBJ2-1	-	TGTGCCACCGAAACAGGCGCCCTTCACAATGAGCAGTTCTTC	CATETGALHNEQFF
TRBV4-1	-	TRBJ2-1	TRBD2	TGCGCCAGCAGCCAAGGACTAGCGGGATCCCCGGGTTACAATGAGCAGTTCTTC	CASSQGLAGSPGYNEQFF
TRBV19	once	TRBJ2-3	TRBD2	TGTGCCAGTAGTTCTAGCGGGAGGTCGGATACGCAGTATTTT	CASSSSGRSDTQYF
TRBV27	-	TRBJ1-2	-	TGTGCCAGCAGTTTACGTCAGAATCTTAACTATGGCTACACCTTC	CASSLRQNLNYGYTF